This is a list of T cell receptor beta chains from one sample in a study of T-cell reconstitution after alpha-beta-depleted transplantation in children. One entry per CDR3 protein results from TCRdb running MiXCR on the PCR reads. The sample lists a few hundred thousand distinct CDR3 sequences; around 7.1% were seen once. This sample comprised peripheral blood, obtained 360 days after TCRalphabeta/CD19-depleted stem cell transplant. The origin of the receptors is a female patient between 2 and 15 years old who had a stem cell transplant for Fanconi anemia, so the T cells may come from the graft donor. Both conserved end residues are part of each CDR3. D genes are given only for firm matches. The size entry is marked missing in some rows and otherwise reads once, few, many or a size class.

size | J | D | V | DNA | CDR3
. | TRBJ1-2 | TRBD1 | TRBV2 | TGTGCCAGCAATGGACAGGCCGGCTATGGCTACACCTTC | CASNGQAGYGYTF
. | TRBJ2-7 | TRBD1 | TRBV7-2 | TGTGCCAGCAGCCTCCGGGACAGTGGCTACGAGCAGTACTTC | CASSLRDSGYEQYF
many | TRBJ1-4 | . | TRBV4-3 | TGCGCCAGCAGCCACGACGTGGGTACTGGCGAAAAACTGTTTTTT | CASSHDVGTGEKLFF
many | TRBJ2-3 | . | TRBV28 | TGTGCCACCCTCGGACTCGAATTCACAGATACGCAGTATTTT | CATLGLEFTDTQYF
many | TRBJ1-6 | TRBD1 | TRBV10-3 | TGTGCCATCAGCGGGACAGCCGGGGATAATTCACCCCTCCACTTT | CAISGTAGDNSPLHF
few | TRBJ1-2 | . | TRBV5-1 | TGCGCCAGCAGCTTGGGAGGGGAATACTATGGCTACACCTTC | CASSLGGEYYGYTF
many | TRBJ2-6 | . | TRBV20-1 | TGCAGTGCTAGCGGAGGGGGAGTTTCTGGGGCCAACGTCCTGACTTTC | CSASGGGVSGANVLTF
few | TRBJ1-6 | . | TRBV2 | TGTGCCAGCAGCGCAGATTCACCCCTCCACTTT | CASSADSPLHF
many | TRBJ1-1 | TRBD1 | TRBV7-6 | TGTGCCAGCAGCCTAGGGACAGACGGCACTGAAGCTTTCTTT | CASSLGTDGTEAFF
few | TRBJ2-2 | . | TRBV7-6 | TGTGCCAGCAGCTTAGCGTTGGGACTGTCGAACACCGGGGAGCTGTTTTTT | CASSLALGLSNTGELFF
few | TRBJ2-5 | . | TRBV5-1 | TGCGCCAGCAGCTTGGGGCAGGGGATAGGGGAGACCCAGTACTTC | CASSLGQGIGETQYF
many | TRBJ2-5 | TRBD2 | TRBV7-9 | TGTGCCAGCAGCCGAAGACTAGCGGGGGACCAAGAGACCCAGTACTTC | CASSRRLAGDQETQYF
few | TRBJ1-1 | . | TRBV7-3 | TGTGCCAGCAGCTTAACCCACGTACAGGGAGCCACTGAAGCTTTCTTT | CASSLTHVQGATEAFF
many | TRBJ2-2 | . | TRBV15 | TGTGCCACCAGCAGAGATTATAGGGTGAACACCGGGGAGCTGTTTTTT | CATSRDYRVNTGELFF
many | TRBJ1-1 | TRBD1 | TRBV12-3/TRBV12-4 | TGTGCCAGCAGTACCGGGACAGGGACCGGCAGCACTGAAGCTTTCTTT | CASSTGTGTGSTEAFF
few | TRBJ2-2 | . | TRBV7-9 | TGTGCCAGCAGCCCCTTACTTACCGGGGAGCTGTTTTTT | CASSPLLTGELFF
many | TRBJ2-5 | . | TRBV29-1 | TGCAGCGTTGCGCAAGGGCAAGAGACCCAGTACTTC | CSVAQGQETQYF
many | TRBJ2-7 | TRBD2 | TRBV6-1 | TGTGCCAGCAGCCCTAGCGGGGAGGTTAGTCGGTACTTC | CASSPSGEVSRYF
many | TRBJ2-5 | . | TRBV29-1 | TGCAGCACTTCAGGGGGGTCGGGGGAGACCCAGTACTTC | CSTSGGSGETQYF
many | TRBJ2-1 | . | TRBV4-2 | TGTGCCAGCAGCCAAGGGGGTTTGTACAATGAGCAGTTCTTC | CASSQGGLYNEQFF
few | TRBJ1-2 | . | TRBV5-1 | TGCGCCTCCGCCCAGCAGGAAGGGGACTATGGCTACACCTTC | CASAQQEGDYGYTF
many | TRBJ2-5 | . | TRBV12-3/TRBV12-4 | TGTGCCAGCAGTTCTCTCTCCCAAGAGACCCAGTACTTC | CASSSLSQETQYF
few | TRBJ2-3 | . | TRBV6-2/TRBV6-3 | TGTGCCAGCAGTTACTTCCACAGAAGAGGAAGAGATACGCAGTATTTT | CASSYFHRRGRDTQYF
many | TRBJ1-5 | . | TRBV28 | TGTGCCAGCAGTTTCGTTTCAGGATACGACAGTGGAGATCAGCCCCAGCATTTT | CASSFVSGYDSGDQPQHF
few | TRBJ1-6 | . | TRBV28 | TGTGCCAGCATAGGGAATTCACCCCTCCACTTT | CASIGNSPLHF
many | TRBJ1-2 | TRBD1 | TRBV29-1 | TGCAGCGCCTCGATTTTAATAACAGGGGCTGATGGCTACACCTTC | CSASILITGADGYTF
. | TRBJ1-5 | . | TRBV19 | TGTGCCAGTAGTATCTTGTTCCTCAGCAATCAGCCCCAGCATTTT | CASSILFLSNQPQHF
few | TRBJ2-7 | . | TRBV19 | TGTGCCACCTCCTTCTACGAGCAGTACTTC | CATSFYEQYF
many | TRBJ2-3 | TRBD1 | TRBV18 | TGTGCCAGCTCACCAGGGAATTCCGGGACAGGGACAGATACGCAGTATTTT | CASSPGNSGTGTDTQYF
few | TRBJ1-2 | . | TRBV20-1 | TGCAGTGCTAGAGGATACCCGGCAACCTATGGCTACACCTTC | CSARGYPATYGYTF
many | TRBJ1-5 | . | TRBV6-2/TRBV6-3 | TGTGCCAGCAGTTACTCGACCCGACCTATGAGCAATCAGCCCCAGCATTTT | CASSYSTRPMSNQPQHF
. | TRBJ1-2 | TRBD1 | TRBV2 | TGTGCCAGCAGTGATGCAGGGGGTTTCTCCTATGGCTACACCTTC | CASSDAGGFSYGYTF
few | TRBJ1-2 | . | TRBV29-1 | TGCAGCGTTGAGGCCCGGGAACTCATTACCGCCGGCTACACCTTC | CSVEARELITAGYTF
few | TRBJ2-1 | TRBD2 | TRBV4-1 | TGCGCCAGCAGCTCTAGCGGGAATTGGAACAATGAGCAGTTCTTC | CASSSSGNWNNEQFF
many | TRBJ1-1 | . | TRBV29-1 | TGCAGCGCCCAGGGGTCGGTGGGGGTGGGTGAAGCTTTCTTT | CSAQGSVGVGEAFF
. | TRBJ2-5 | . | TRBV7-7 | TGTGCCAGCAGCGCCACCGGGGCGGAGACCCAGTACTTC | CASSATGAETQYF
many | TRBJ1-1 | . | TRBV7-8 | TGTGCCAGCAGCCAACCGTTCAGGGACACTGAAGCTTTCTTT | CASSQPFRDTEAFF
. | TRBJ1-1 | . | TRBV11-3 | TGTGCCAGCAGCTTAAGGGAGAGGAGGCGACATCTGGGCACTGAAGCTTTCTTT | CASSLRERRRHLGTEAFF
many | TRBJ2-1 | . | TRBV5-6 | TGTGCCAGCACCCGGACAAGGGTTGGCAATGAGCAGTTCTTC | CASTRTRVGNEQFF
many | TRBJ2-3 | . | TRBV7-9 | TGTGCCAGCAGCTTTACCCCGGACGCAGATACGCAGTATTTT | CASSFTPDADTQYF
. | TRBJ1-1 | . | TRBV6-5 | TGTGCCAGCAGTTACTCGGTAAGGCACACTGAAGCTTTCTTT | CASSYSVRHTEAFF
many | TRBJ2-5 | . | TRBV29-1 | TGCAGCGTTGTCGGAGGTGGGGAGGTCCAAGAGACCCAGTACTTC | CSVVGGGEVQETQYF
few | TRBJ1-2 | TRBD1 | TRBV12-3/TRBV12-4 | TGTGCCAGCAGCATCCTAAGATGGGACAGCCTCCACCTCTATGGCTACACCTTC | CASSILRWDSLHLYGYTF
many | TRBJ2-7 | TRBD1 | TRBV27 | TGTGCCAGCACCCGGGGACAGGGAGCCTACGAGCAGTACTTC | CASTRGQGAYEQYF
few | TRBJ1-1 | . | TRBV28 | TGTGCCAGCAGCCCGGGCTCCACTGAAGCTTTCTTT | CASSPGSTEAFF
many | TRBJ2-5 | . | TRBV12-3/TRBV12-4 | TGTGCCAGCAGTTTAGCCGGGTGGGAGACCCAGTACTTC | CASSLAGWETQYF
many | TRBJ1-2 | . | TRBV5-6 | TGTGCCAGCAGCCTTCTTTCGACAGCTGGCTACACCTTC | CASSLLSTAGYTF